This entry lists 17 T cell receptor beta chains sequenced from one sample in a study of beta chain features in type 1 diabetes. Study observations and caveats: Patients with Type 1 diabetes showed moderately but significantly shorter TCRB CDR3s in all four CD4+ subsets.

No antigen has been assigned to these receptors. As every portion of the isolated RNA was reverse transcribed, the sequencing read expressed TCRB transcripts. Repertoires were generated with immunoSEQ multiplex PCR, while TCRdb's copy carries only in-frame clones and drops some. The sample yields hundreds of thousands of clones, roughly an eighth seen once. Sequenced material: naive CD4+ T cells from blood. These receptor sequences come from a man aged 18 to 30 with type 1 diabetes.

The rearrangement links TRBV10-3 to TRBJ2-1; 12 bases map to TRBD2. V shed 3 bases, J shed 9 bases, and the junction held 6 bases outside the gene matches. The CDR3 spans 15 residues. CDR1 and CDR2 (germline): ENHRY, SYGVKD. This CDR3 is CAISDSGLAGSEQFF. The DNA for the CDR3 is TGTGCCATCAGTGATTCAGGACTAGCGGGGAGTGAGCAGTTCTTC.

Here the CDR3 reads CSVEAGGAGEQFF. CDR3 sequence (DNA): TGCAGCGTTGAAGCCGGGGGGGCTGGGGAGCAGTTCTTC. The chain employs TRBV29-1 and TRBJ2-1, with 8 bases that match TRBD2. Trimming at V came to 1 base and at J to 10 bases, leaving 6 bases not matched to a gene. The CDR3 loop spans 13 amino acids. Looked up from germline, CDR1 is SQVTM and CDR2 is ANQGSEA.

This clone was seen a few times. The J gene is TRBJ1-2, the V gene TRBV30, with D uncertain. The CDR3 is 12 residues long. The germline CDR1 and CDR2 sequences are GTSNPN and SVGIG (reference sequence). The V gene lost 4 bases and the J gene lost 8 bases, with 14 bases spanning the gap. For the CDR3, the DNA is TGTGCCTGGACCCCGGCCTTGGAGGGCTACACCTTC. Translating gives CAWTPALEGYTF.

The rearrangement links TRBV7-9 to TRBJ1-2, with a tentative D call TRBD1 (6 bases). The CDR3 contains 14 residues. In germline, CDR1 is SEHNR, CDR2 FQNEAQ (reference sequence). V was shortened by 5 bases and J by 8 bases, with 18 bases between the two germline ends. In nucleotides, the CDR3 is TGTGCCAGCAGCCCTCGAGACAGGTTTCAGGGCTACACCTTC. It codes for CASSPRDRFQGYTF.

This clone was seen a handful of times. CDR3 DNA sequence: TGTGCCAGCAGTGACACGACAGGGCCGGGCAATCAGCCCCAGCATTTT. Protein sequence: CASSDTTGPGNQPQHF. The V and J genes are TRBV25-1 and TRBJ1-5, with 7 bases identical to TRBD1. The V segment lost 3 bases and the J segment 2 bases; nucleotides outside the gene matches: 7. The length of the CDR3 is 16 residues. From germline, CDR1 is MGHDK and CDR2 SYGVNS.

This clone was seen more than once but under ten times. The rearrangement joins TRBV5-1 to TRBJ1-1; TRBD1 matches at 7 bases. This CDR3 has 15 amino acids. V dropped 5 bases and J dropped 1; count of bases not matched to a gene: 8. The germline V gene encodes CDR1 SGHRS and CDR2 YFSETQ. The CDR3 here is CASSSGTAKNTEAFF. CDR3 DNA: TGCGCCAGCAGTTCCGGGACAGCCAAGAACACTGAAGCTTTCTTT.

This clone has only a few counts. This chain links TRBV11-2 with TRBJ2-2; tentative D call: TRBD2 (6 bases). The CDR3 is 15 amino acids. CDR1 and CDR2 (germline): SGHAT, FQNNGV. V shed 5 bases and J shed 5 bases, with 15 bases lying between them. CDR3 residues: CASSPGRGTTGELFF. The CDR3 bases are TGTGCCAGCAGCCCCGGGCGGGGAACAACCGGGGAGCTGTTTTTT.

There are a few counts of this clone. The J gene is TRBJ2-3, the V gene TRBV7-9, with 7 positions matching TRBD2. This CDR3 region has 16 residues. Germline trimming cut 1 base from V and 2 bases from J; bases unmatched to any gene: 6. Per germline, CDR1 SEHNR and CDR2 FQNEAQ (reference sequence). The CDR3 nucleotides read TGTGCCAGCAGCTTAGGGGAGCGGGGTAACACAGATACGCAGTATTTT. Amino acids: CASSLGERGNTDTQYF.

Only a few counts were recorded for this clone. The chain employs TRBV28 and TRBJ2-1; perhaps TRBD1 as D (5 bases). Germline CDR1 is MDHEN and CDR2 is SYDVKM. The V end lost 8 bases, the J end lost 5 bases, and 13 bases lay between the germline ends. The CDR3 sequence is 13 residues long. The CDR3 loop reads CASLRGFDNEQFF. The CDR3 DNA reads as TGTGCCAGCCTTAGGGGTTTTGACAATGAGCAGTTCTTC.

The chain couples TRBV7-2 to TRBJ1-6; 8 bases match TRBD1. CDR1 SGHTA and CDR2 FQGNSA come from the germline V gene. This CDR3 region has 15 residues. After removal of 5 bases from V and 9 bases from J, the junction contained 9 bases not matched to a gene. CDR3: CASSPPTGERSPLHF. The CDR3 DNA is TGTGCCAGCAGCCCCCCGACAGGGGAGCGTTCACCCCTCCACTTT.

There are a few counts of this clone. The rearrangement uses TRBV25-1 and TRBJ2-1; a possible D gene is TRBD1 (6 bases). The germline gives CDR1 MGHDK, CDR2 SYGVNS. Between the trimmed V and J ends, which lost 6 bases and 8 bases, there was a span of 8 bases. CDR3 length: 11 residues. The CDR3 DNA reads TGTGCCAGCAGGGGACAATATGAGCAGTTCTTC. It is translated as CASRGQYEQFF.

This clone has more than one count but fewer than ten. V usage is TRBV30 and J usage is TRBJ2-6; D is undetermined. CDR3 length: 14 residues. The germline V and J ends were trimmed by 5 bases and 0 bases, with 8 bases remaining between them. Germline V lookup: CDR1 GTSNPN, CDR2 SVGIG (reference sequence). CDR3: CAWATVSGANVLTF. DNA of the CDR3: TGTGCCTGGGCCACAGTCTCTGGGGCCAACGTCCTGACTTTC.

The V and J genes are TRBV9 and TRBJ1-2, with a tentative D call TRBD1 (5 bases). In germline, CDR1 is SGDLS, CDR2 YYNGEE. The CDR3 contains 14 residues. V lost 4 bases to trimming and J lost 0 bases, with 10 bases between them. CDR3 sequence: CASSSDTANYGYTF. In nucleotides, the CDR3 is TGTGCCAGCAGCTCGGACACAGCTAACTATGGCTACACCTTC. Filled out from reference TRBV9 and TRBJ1-2, the complete variable domain reads DSGVTQTPKHLITATGQRVTLRCSPRSGDLSVYWYQQSLDQGLQFLIQYYNGEERAKGNILERFSAQQFPDLHSELNLSSLELGDSALYFCASSSDTANYGYTFGSGTRLTVV.

This clone occurred many times. This CDR3 is also generated by other DNA sequences in the sample. This chain connects TRBV7-9 to TRBJ2-1, with a possible D match to TRBD2 (5 bases). The V gene lost 5 bases and the J gene lost 0 bases, with 11 bases spanning the gap. CDR1 is SEHNR, CDR2 FQNEAQ, per germline (reference sequence). This CDR3 contains 15 residues. This CDR3 is CASSPRGSSYNEQFF. CDR3 in DNA: TGTGCCAGCAGCCCCCGGGGTAGCTCCTACAATGAGCAGTTCTTC.

This rearrangement joins TRBV11-3 to TRBJ2-5, with D hard to call. V gave up 3 bases and J gave up 3 bases, with 8 bases separating them. CDR3 length equals 13 residues. Germline lookup yields CDR1 SGHNT and CDR2 YENEEA. CDR3 DNA sequence: TGTGCCAGCAGCTTCGGGCTCAAAGAGACCCAGTACTTC. This encodes CASSFGLKETQYF.

This clone was detected a few times. V gene TRBV29-1 combines with J gene TRBJ1-2; the D is unclear. CDR3 length: 12 residues. The germline V gene encodes CDR1 SQVTM and CDR2 ANQGSEA. Deletions cut 8 bases from V and 3 bases from J, with 13 bases between. CDR3 sequence: CSTRVGYYGYTF. The CDR3 DNA sequence: TGCAGCACTCGTGTGGGGTACTATGGCTACACCTTC.

This clone was seen more than once but under ten times. The chain couples TRBV7-9 to TRBJ1-1; no reliable D call. Germline assignment: CDR1 SEHNR and CDR2 FQNEAQ (reference sequence). This CDR3 spans 13 amino acids. V lost 2 bases and J lost 1, with 5 bases in between. The CDR3 nucleotides are TGTGCCAGCAGCTTAAGGAGGAACACTGAAGCTTTCTTT. Amino acids: CASSLRRNTEAFF.